Presented here are 11 T cell receptor beta chains from one specimen sequenced in a study of cytomegalovirus exposure and HLA in healthy donors (TCRdb year 2017). To prepare the library, the immunoSEQ multiplex PCR assay was applied. For the multiplex PCR, a mixture combining 60 forward primers for TCR Vbeta segments and 13 reverse primers for TCR Jbeta segments was used. Drawn from immuneACCESS, this table holds only the in-frame rearrangements with V and J called that TCRdb kept. Clones are partly lost; checked studies trace under half to an unresolved V gene and leave the rest unexplained. The sample table lists around 67,000 clones, roughly 68% of them with a count of one. The ten largest clones add up to around 3.1% of the sample. Sequenced input: PBMCs. These receptors were collected from a woman in her forties or fifties in good health and CMV-seronegative.

This chain uses TRBV19 with TRBJ1-3, with a tentative D call TRBD1 (6 bases). CDR1 is LNHDA, CDR2 SQIVND, per germline (reference sequence). The V end was cut by 7 bases, the J end by 0 bases, with 10 bases between. CDR3 length: 14 residues. The CDR3 sequence is CASTDRSSGNTIYF. As DNA, the CDR3 is TGTGCCAGTACCGACAGGAGCTCTGGAAACACCATATATTTT.

V and J are TRBV5-6 and TRBJ1-2; 9 bases are shared with TRBD1. Per germline, CDR1 SGHDT and CDR2 YYEEEE. V trimming: 0 bases; J trimming: 6 bases; junction bases outside the gene matches: 0. CDR3 size: 13 residues. In DNA, the CDR3 is TGTGCCAGCAGCTTGGACAGGGGGCATGGCTACACCTTC. Protein: CASSLDRGHGYTF.

The chain has TRBV2 and TRBJ1-5; D is ambiguous. This CDR3 has 12 amino acids. V was trimmed by 4 bases and J by 5 bases, leaving 6 bases between them. Germline V lookup: CDR1 SNHLY, CDR2 FYNNEI. The CDR3 DNA reads TGTGCCAGCAGTGGAGAAGATCAGCCCCAGCATTTT. As protein: CASSGEDQPQHF.

This sequence joins TRBV7-3 and TRBJ1-2, with 8 nucleotides matching TRBD1. There are 15 residues in the CDR3. Germline V gene data show CDR1 as SGHTA and CDR2 as FQGTGA. The trim removed 4 bases at V and 4 bases at J, leaving 8 bases unmatched. CDR3 amino acids: CASSSWTGRGYGYTF. CDR3 DNA: TGTGCCAGCAGCTCCTGGACAGGGAGAGGCTATGGCTACACCTTC.

The table lists this clone with a count of one. Sequence at one end of the junction differs from germline and may be a read error. The chain recombines TRBV7-6 with TRBJ2-3, with D tentatively TRBD1 (6 bases). Germline V gives CDR1 SGHVS, CDR2 FNYEAQ. This CDR3 region has 14 residues. In DNA form, the CDR3 reads TGTGCCAGCAGCACACAGGGACCCACAGATATGCAGTATTTT. Protein product: CASSTQGPTDMQYF.

This clone appeared a few times. The chain uses TRBV4-1 and TRBJ1-1; TRBD1 matches at 10 bases. Per the germline V gene, CDR1 is MGHRA and CDR2 is YSYEKL. There are 14 residues in the CDR3. The V gene end was trimmed by 4 bases and the J gene end by 3 bases; junction bases not matched to a gene: 2. The CDR3 protein is CASSLGTGDTEAFF. The CDR3 DNA reads TGCGCCAGCAGCCTCGGGACAGGGGACACTGAAGCTTTCTTT.

The chain is built from TRBV15 and TRBJ2-7; a weak D match, TRBD1 (5 bases). Germline CDR1 LNHNV, CDR2 YYDKDF (reference sequence). V was cut by 0 bases and J by 0 bases, with 6 bases left in between. The CDR3 totals 14 residues. The CDR3 DNA reads as TGTGCCACCAGCAGAGACAGGGTCTCCTACGAGCAGTACTTC. Its protein is CATSRDRVSYEQYF.

This clone has only a few counts. The V gene is TRBV7-9, the J gene TRBJ1-2, with TRBD1 as a possible D gene (6 bases). This CDR3 has 15 residues. Trimming shortened V by 5 bases and J by 8 bases, and 21 bases separated the two germline ends. Germline V gene lookup returns CDR1 SEHNR and CDR2 FQNEAQ (reference sequence). The CDR3 here is CASSGSTGRGLGYTF. CDR3 DNA sequence: TGTGCCAGCAGCGGATCAACAGGGAGGGGTCTCGGCTACACCTTC.

This clone was seen a handful of times. This chain connects TRBV30 to TRBJ1-2; 8 nucleotides match TRBD1. J lost 0 bases, V lost 7 bases, and 7 bases had no gene match. In germline, CDR1 is GTSNPN, CDR2 SVGIG (reference sequence). The CDR3 length is 14 residues. The CDR3 region is CASRTGPSNYGYTF. The CDR3 bases are TGTGCCTCAAGGACAGGGCCCTCTAACTATGGCTACACCTTC.

The chain carries TRBV7-9 and TRBJ2-7; TRBD1 matches 8 bases. V lost 3 bases and J lost 0; bases outside the gene matches: 10. Germline loops: CDR1 SEHNR, CDR2 FQNEAQ (reference sequence). The CDR3 loop spans 17 amino acids. The CDR3 protein is CASSFGTGRPSSYEQYF. As DNA, the CDR3 is TGTGCCAGCAGCTTCGGGACAGGCCGCCCGAGCTCCTACGAGCAGTACTTC.

This clone was recorded only once. The chain couples TRBV7-8 to TRBJ1-2, with TRBD1 as a possible D gene (5 bases). V lost 0 bases and J 0 bases, leaving 5 bases between the germline ends. This CDR3 comprises 14 residues. Germline V gene data show CDR1 as SGHVS and CDR2 as FQNEAQ. The CDR3 DNA sequence: TGTGCCAGCAGCTTAGCGACAGCTAACTATGGCTACACCTTC. Translated, it gives CASSLATANYGYTF.